These 26 T cell receptor beta chains originate from one sample sequenced in a study of T-cell memory formation after mild COVID-19. TCRdb re-called the 5' RACE reads with MiXCR, one entry per CDR3 protein. The sample lists about 290,000 distinct CDR3 sequences, 15% occurring once. What was sequenced was PBMCs or a T cell subset sorted from them (not recorded which). These receptors all come from a man younger than 30 who had mild COVID-19 (a few samples of this study predate the infection). Cell type and time point are not known.

This clonotype has a handful of counts. The chain recombines TRBV25-1 with TRBJ1-6; 11 nucleotides match TRBD1. The ends lost 3 bases at V and 7 bases at J; junction bases unmatched: 5. The CDR3 contains 16 residues. Germline CDR1 reads MGHDK; CDR2 reads SYGVNS. This CDR3 is CASSDPGQGGNSPLHF. CDR3 sequence (DNA): TGTGCCAGCAGTGATCCGGGACAGGGGGGAAATTCACCCCTCCACTTT.

This chain links TRBV18 with TRBJ1-1; D not certain. The CDR3 sequence is 14 residues long. V was cut by 1 base and J by 1 base, with 7 bases left in between. Germline V gene sequence: CDR1 KGHSH, CDR2 LQKENI. CDR3 nucleotides: TGTGCCAGCTCACCACTGTCAACGAACACTGAAGCTTTCTTT. Translated: CASSPLSTNTEAFF.

In its sample, this clonotype was seen a few times. The V and J genes are TRBV9 and TRBJ1-2, with D possibly TRBD1 on 5 matching bases. This CDR3 has 17 residues. The germline V gene encodes CDR1 SGDLS and CDR2 YYNGEE. With 0 bases removed from V and 6 bases from J, the gap between germline ends came to 21 bases. This CDR3 reads CASSVGIGESGTDGYTF. The CDR3 region has the DNA TGTGCCAGCAGCGTAGGGATCGGAGAATCGGGGACGGATGGCTACACCTTC.

The chain employs TRBV4-3 and TRBJ1-2, with D maybe TRBD1 (6 bases). CDR1 LGHNA and CDR2 YSLEER come from the germline V gene. Between the trimmed V and J ends, which lost 0 bases and 8 bases, there was a span of 10 bases. This CDR3 contains 13 residues. The CDR3 coding sequence is TGCGCCAGCAGCCAAGAAGGGGGTAGCGGCTACACCTTC. It codes for CASSQEGGSGYTF.

This chain joins TRBV29-1 and TRBJ2-1, with no clear D. This CDR3 comprises 12 residues. Germline CDR1 is SQVTM and CDR2 is ANQGSEA. Trimming took 7 bases from V and 0 from J, leaving 7 bases between them. The CDR3 protein is CSAVRSYNEQFF. Here the CDR3 DNA reads TGCAGCGCTGTGCGCTCCTACAATGAGCAGTTCTTC.

There are a few counts of this clonotype. The J gene is TRBJ1-3, the V gene TRBV12-3 or TRBV12-4, with D unresolved. The V end was cut by 5 bases, the J end by 4 bases, with 12 bases between. CDR3 length equals 14 residues. Here the CDR3 DNA reads TGTGCCAGCAGTATCCGCGAGGCCGGAAACACCATATATTTT. It translates to CASSIREAGNTIYF.

This clonotype has only a few counts. J is TRBJ2-3 and V is TRBV4-1, with a weak D call TRBD2 (5 bases). The V gene lost 1 base and the J gene lost 4 bases, with 9 bases spanning the gap. This CDR3 contains 14 residues. Germline V gene sequence: CDR1 MGHRA, CDR2 YSYEKL. CDR3 sequence: CASSQVSGSDTQYF. The CDR3 nucleotides are TGCGCCAGCAGCCAAGTGTCGGGATCAGATACGCAGTATTTT.

This clonotype was observed at least ten times. The V call is TRBV12-3 or TRBV12-4, the J call TRBJ2-3; perhaps TRBD1 as D (6 bases). The length of the CDR3 is 16 residues. Trimming took 4 bases from V and 2 from J, leaving 16 bases between them. The CDR3 spells CASSSGAGSFTDTQYF. Here the CDR3 DNA reads TGTGCCAGCAGTTCAGGGGCCGGTTCCTTCACAGATACGCAGTATTTT.

This chain connects TRBV7-6 to TRBJ2-5; perhaps D is TRBD1 or TRBD2 (6 bases each). Germline V gives CDR1 SGHVS, CDR2 FNYEAQ. Trimming stripped 11 bases from V and 5 bases from J, with 24 bases between. The CDR3 has 15 amino acids. CDR3 DNA: TGTGCCTCCTACTCGGGGGCGGGGACGGCTGAGACCCAGTACTTC. It specifies CASYSGAGTAETQYF. Supplemented by reference TRBV7-6 and TRBJ2-5, the full variable domain reads GAGVSQSPRYKVTKRGQDVALRCDPISGHVSLYWYRQALGQGPEFLTYFNYEAQQDKSGLPNDRFSAERPEGSISTLTIQRTEQRDSAMYRCASYSGAGTAETQYFGPGTRLLVL.

The genes are TRBV12-3 or TRBV12-4 and TRBJ2-2; D may be TRBD1 (5 bases). CDR3 length: 15 amino acids. V was cut by 3 bases and J by 2 bases, with 10 bases left in between. CDR3 coding DNA: TGTGCCAGCAGTTTCTCAGGGATCAACACCGGGGAGCTGTTTTTT. Protein: CASSFSGINTGELFF.

V usage is TRBV12-3 or TRBV12-4 and J usage is TRBJ2-1, with D unresolved. Trimming removed 5 bases from V and 4 bases from J, with 9 bases in between. The CDR3 runs 13 residues. The CDR3 reads CASSTRTYNEQFF. In DNA, the CDR3 is TGTGCCAGCAGTACCCGAACATACAATGAGCAGTTCTTC.

This clonotype showed up many times. J is TRBJ2-5 and V is TRBV27, with D possibly matching TRBD2 (5 bases). V lost 5 bases and J lost 3, with 10 bases in between. The CDR3 contains 13 residues. The germline gives CDR1 MNHEY, CDR2 SMNVEV (reference sequence). The CDR3 sequence is CASSVRREETQYF. The CDR3 DNA reads as TGTGCCAGCAGTGTAAGGCGGGAAGAGACCCAGTACTTC.

This clonotype was seen only a few times. V is TRBV15 and J is TRBJ2-5, with 7 bases aligning to TRBD1. J was trimmed by 2 bases and V by 3 bases; bases with no gene match: 3. Germline loops: CDR1 LNHNV, CDR2 YYDKDF (reference sequence). The CDR3 spans 14 residues. The CDR3 reads CATSSRDRQETQYF. The CDR3 DNA reads as TGTGCCACCAGCAGCAGGGACAGACAAGAGACCCAGTACTTC.

This chain connects TRBV7-4 to TRBJ1-3, with D unclear. Germline loops: CDR1 SGHVT, CDR2 SQSDAQ. The CDR3 length is 16 residues. V lost 0 bases and J 4 bases, leaving 13 bases between the germline ends. CDR3 nucleotides: TGTGCCAGCAGCTTAGCCCCCGGCGGGTCCGGAAACACCATATATTTT. Its protein is CASSLAPGGSGNTIYF.

This chain links TRBV20-1 with TRBJ2-7, with a possible D match to TRBD2 (6 bases). The CDR3 loop spans 13 amino acids. Germline CDR1 is DFQATT and CDR2 is SNEGSKA (reference sequence). V gave up 2 bases and J gave up 1 base, with 9 bases separating them. The CDR3 DNA reads TGCAGTGCTAGATCCGGGGGATCCTACGAGCAGTACTTC. It translates to CSARSGGSYEQYF.

This clonotype was counted a few times. The V gene is TRBV7-9, the J gene TRBJ2-5; D gene ambiguous. The CDR3 covers 15 residues. Germline V gene data show CDR1 as SEHNR and CDR2 as FQNEAQ (reference sequence). Trimming took 5 bases from V and 5 from J, leaving 18 bases between them. CDR3 amino acids: CASSGDLGPTETQYF. The CDR3, as DNA: TGTGCCAGCAGCGGAGACCTCGGGCCGACGGAGACCCAGTACTTC.

This clonotype was counted a few times. This sequence joins TRBV6-5 and TRBJ1-4, with D tentatively TRBD1 (6 bases). The CDR3 consists of 14 residues. Germline loops: CDR1 MNHEY, CDR2 SVGAGI. V lost 0 bases and J 8 bases, leaving 10 bases between the germline ends. CDR3 amino acids: CASSYSGTSEKLFF. In DNA form, the CDR3 reads TGTGCCAGCAGTTACTCTGGGACAAGCGAAAAACTGTTTTTT.

This clonotype was detected a few times. This chain links TRBV6-1 with TRBJ1-1; D call uncertain. This CDR3 is 13 amino acids long. Trimming shortened V by 5 bases and J by 1 base, and 8 bases separated the two germline ends. Germline V gene sequence: CDR1 MNHNS, CDR2 SASEGT. CDR3 in DNA: TGTGCCAGCAGTAATTCACCGAACACTGAAGCTTTCTTT. Protein: CASSNSPNTEAFF.

This chain uses TRBV4-1 with TRBJ2-2; 7 bases agree with TRBD2. Germline CDR1 and CDR2: MGHRA and YSYEKL. V was clipped by 4 bases and J by 3 bases; unmatched bases: 11. The CDR3 is 17 amino acids. This chain's CDR3 is CASSPLGTNRDTGELFF. CDR3 sequence (DNA): TGCGCCAGCAGCCCCCTCGGGACTAACAGAGACACCGGGGAGCTGTTTTTT.

This rearrangement joins TRBV12-2 to TRBJ1-1; TRBD1 is the table's D call, not checked against the DNA. TRBV12-2 is recorded as a pseudogene. CDR3 length: 13 residues. DNA of the CDR3: TGTGCACCTAAGGACAGGGGAGACACTGAAGCTTTCTTT. This encodes CAPKDRGDTEAFF.

The V call is TRBV4-1, the J call TRBJ1-1, with D unclear. The CDR3 extends over 16 amino acids. From germline, CDR1 is MGHRA and CDR2 YSYEKL. Trimming took 2 bases from V and 3 from J, leaving 16 bases between them. The CDR3 protein is CASSQRDRGGYTEAFF. The CDR3 DNA reads as TGCGCCAGCAGCCAACGCGATCGAGGCGGTTACACTGAAGCTTTCTTT.

The CDR3 nucleotides are TGCAGCGCCCAAGGGGGGGGCTCCTACGAGCAGTACTTC. Encoded protein: CSAQGGGSYEQYF. The chain uses TRBV29-1 and TRBJ2-7; a weak D match, TRBD2 (7 bases). This CDR3 has 13 residues. The germline CDR1 and CDR2 sequences are SQVTM and ANQGSEA. Deletions cut 7 bases from V and 0 bases from J, with 13 bases between.

This clonotype has only a few counts. V is TRBV6-5 and J is TRBJ2-3, with 9 bases identical to TRBD2. Germline V CDR1 and CDR2: MNHEY, SVGAGI. The CDR3 length is 13 residues. Trimming at V came to 5 bases and at J to 10 bases, leaving 7 bases not matched to a gene. The chain's CDR3 is CASSNSGGGPQYF. The DNA for the CDR3 is TGTGCCAGCAGTAATAGCGGGGGCGGACCGCAGTATTTT.

V gene TRBV14 combines with J gene TRBJ2-3; TRBD1 might be the D (6 bases). Germline V lookup: CDR1 SGHDN, CDR2 FVKESK. The CDR3 length is 14 residues. V dropped 4 bases and J dropped 5 bases, with 13 bases sitting between them. The CDR3 DNA reads as TGTGCCAGCAGCCCGGCAGGGGTAATAGATACGCAGTATTTT. Amino acid sequence: CASSPAGVIDTQYF.

This sequence joins TRBV12-3 or TRBV12-4 and TRBJ2-3; D is possibly TRBD2 (5 bases). Trimming left V 6 bases short and J 10 bases short, with 11 bases between. This CDR3 comprises 11 residues. The CDR3 is CASRRAGAQYF. For the CDR3, the DNA is TGTGCCAGCAGGCGGGCCGGGGCGCAGTATTTT.

This clonotype was seen a handful of times. J is TRBJ2-1 and V is TRBV20-1; 14 bases align to TRBD2. Germline assignment: CDR1 DFQATT and CDR2 SNEGSKA (reference sequence). J was trimmed by 2 bases and V by 4 bases; bases with no gene match: 4. The CDR3 loop spans 16 amino acids. CDR3 protein: CSATGLAGGPYNEQFF. Here the CDR3 DNA reads TGCAGTGCTACCGGACTAGCGGGGGGCCCCTACAATGAGCAGTTCTTC.